This T cell receptor (beta chain) comes out of a study of blood T cell repertoires in COVID-19. Study summary: Sources were T cells, B-cell-depleted T cells, or PBMCs; the material itself was cDNA or gDNA.

Measured with immunoSEQ multiplex PCR; TCRdb has only the in-frame clones, and not every one. The sample lists approximately 190,000 clones, over 80% occurring once. Germline V gene sequence: CDR1 MDHEN, CDR2 SYDVKM. Trimming removed 4 bases from V and 8 bases from J; junction bases left unmatched: 4. The CDR3 totals 12 residues. The receptor was derived from a young woman who had been exposed to COVID-19. Sequencing was done on a sample of PBMCs or T cells enriched from blood (not recorded which). The chain is built from TRBV28 and TRBJ1-2; 7 nucleotides agree with TRBD1. CDR3 in DNA: TGTGCCAGCAGTTACCAGGGGGTCGGCTACACCTTC. It encodes CASSYQGVGYTF.